The clone carrying this T cell receptor (beta chain) was seen a single time. This record comes from a study of blood T cell repertoires in COVID-19. Study summary: Whether acute or convalescent, the COVID-19 samples came from the United States, Italy and Spain. The cDNA or gDNA used as material had been derived from T cells, B-cell-depleted T cells, or PBMCs.

Original analysis: How many nucleated cells were present was estimated from reference gene primer amplification. The protocol was immunoSEQ multiplex PCR, while the TCRdb copy is restricted to in-frame clones and leaves out a portion. V and J calls and clone size are as listed in that table; D and trimming were resolved from the DNA. The repertoire holds about 97,000 clones, with roughly 87% as singletons. Germline V gene sequence: CDR1 SNHLY, CDR2 FYNNEI. There are 16 residues in the CDR3. V gave up 4 bases and J gave up 7 bases, with 17 bases separating them. The receptor's source is a woman in her forties or fifties with COVID-19, enrolled during active disease. The chain uses TRBV2 and TRBJ1-6, with D perhaps TRBD1 (6 bases). Input material: peripheral blood. CDR3 residues: CASSVGLRGINSPLHF. DNA for the CDR3: TGTGCCAGCAGTGTGGGGCTAAGGGGGATAAATTCACCCCTCCACTTT.